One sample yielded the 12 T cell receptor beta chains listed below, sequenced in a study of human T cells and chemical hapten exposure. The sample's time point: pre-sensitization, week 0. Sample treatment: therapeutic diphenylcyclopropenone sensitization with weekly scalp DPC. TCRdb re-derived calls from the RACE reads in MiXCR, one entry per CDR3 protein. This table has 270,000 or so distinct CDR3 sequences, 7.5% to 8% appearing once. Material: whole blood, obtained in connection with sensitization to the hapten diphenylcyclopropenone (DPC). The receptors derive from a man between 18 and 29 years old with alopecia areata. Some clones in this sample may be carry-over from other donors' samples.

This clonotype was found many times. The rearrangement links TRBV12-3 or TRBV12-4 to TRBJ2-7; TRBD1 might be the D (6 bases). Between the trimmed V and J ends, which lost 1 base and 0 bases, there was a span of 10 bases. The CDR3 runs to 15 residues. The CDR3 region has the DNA TGTGCCAGCAGTTTAGGGACAGTTCACTCCTACGAGCAGTACGTC. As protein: CASSLGTVHSYEQYV.

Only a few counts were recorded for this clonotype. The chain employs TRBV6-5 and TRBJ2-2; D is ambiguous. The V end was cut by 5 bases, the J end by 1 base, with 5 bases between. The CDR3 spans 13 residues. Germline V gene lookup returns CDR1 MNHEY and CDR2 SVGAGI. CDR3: CASSVRNTGELFF. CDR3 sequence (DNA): TGTGCCAGCAGTGTGAGGAACACCGGGGAGCTGTTTTTT.

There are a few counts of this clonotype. The CDR3 protein is CASSRFGGPTEAFF. The CDR3 coding sequence is TGCGCCAGCAGCCGCTTTGGGGGGCCCACTGAAGCTTTCTTT. The chain has TRBV5-1 and TRBJ1-1, with D maybe TRBD1 (6 bases). V shed 4 bases and J shed 4 bases, with 14 bases lying between them. Germline V CDR1 and CDR2: SGHRS, YFSETQ. The CDR3 runs 14 residues.

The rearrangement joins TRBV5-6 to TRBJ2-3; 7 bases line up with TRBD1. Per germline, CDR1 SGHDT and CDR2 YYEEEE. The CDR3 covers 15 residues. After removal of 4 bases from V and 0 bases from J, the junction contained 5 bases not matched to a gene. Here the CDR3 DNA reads TGTGCCAGCAGCCTCGGACAGGCTAGCACAGATACGCAGTATTTT. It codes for CASSLGQASTDTQYF.

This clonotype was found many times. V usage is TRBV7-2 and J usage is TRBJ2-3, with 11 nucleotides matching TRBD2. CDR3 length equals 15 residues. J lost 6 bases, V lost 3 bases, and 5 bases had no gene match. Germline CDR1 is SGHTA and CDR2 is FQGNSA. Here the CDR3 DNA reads TGTGCCAGCAGCTTTTTAGCGGGGGGGCGGGATACGCAGTATTTT. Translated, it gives CASSFLAGGRDTQYF.

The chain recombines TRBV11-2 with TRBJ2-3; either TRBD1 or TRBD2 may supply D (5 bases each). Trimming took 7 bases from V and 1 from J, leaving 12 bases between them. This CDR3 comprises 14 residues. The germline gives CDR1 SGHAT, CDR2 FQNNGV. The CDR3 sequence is CASTRENCTDTQYF. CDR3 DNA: TGTGCCAGCACCAGGGAGAACTGCACAGATACGCAGTATTTT.

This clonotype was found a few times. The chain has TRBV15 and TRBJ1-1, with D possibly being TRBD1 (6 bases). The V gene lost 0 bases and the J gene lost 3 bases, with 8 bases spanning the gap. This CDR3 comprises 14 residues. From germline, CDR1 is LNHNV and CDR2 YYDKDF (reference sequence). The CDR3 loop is CATSRDRGHTEAFF. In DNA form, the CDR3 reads TGTGCCACCAGCAGAGATCGGGGGCACACTGAAGCTTTCTTT.

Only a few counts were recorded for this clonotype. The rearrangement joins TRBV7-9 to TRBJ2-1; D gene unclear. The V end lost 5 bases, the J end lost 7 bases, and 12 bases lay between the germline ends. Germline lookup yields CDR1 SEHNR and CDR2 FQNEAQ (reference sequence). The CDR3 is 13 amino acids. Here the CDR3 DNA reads TGTGCCAGCAGCCCCGAGGACCTTAATGAGCAGTTCTTC. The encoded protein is CASSPEDLNEQFF.

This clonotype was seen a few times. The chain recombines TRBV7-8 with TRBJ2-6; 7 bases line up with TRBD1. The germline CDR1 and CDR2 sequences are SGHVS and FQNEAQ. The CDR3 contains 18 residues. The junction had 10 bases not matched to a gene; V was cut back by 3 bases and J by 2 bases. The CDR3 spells CASSFRDSGSPGANVLTF. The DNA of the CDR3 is TGTGCCAGCAGCTTCCGGGACAGCGGTTCCCCTGGGGCCAACGTCCTGACTTTC.

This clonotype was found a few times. For the CDR3, the DNA is TGTGCCAGCAGTCGGACTAGCGGGGTGACAGATACGCAGTATTTT. Protein: CASSRTSGVTDTQYF. The V and J genes are TRBV27 and TRBJ2-3; TRBD2 agrees at 12 bases. Germline V gene data show CDR1 as MNHEY and CDR2 as SMNVEV (reference sequence). V shed 5 bases, J shed 3 bases, and the junction held 3 bases outside the gene matches. This CDR3 contains 15 residues.

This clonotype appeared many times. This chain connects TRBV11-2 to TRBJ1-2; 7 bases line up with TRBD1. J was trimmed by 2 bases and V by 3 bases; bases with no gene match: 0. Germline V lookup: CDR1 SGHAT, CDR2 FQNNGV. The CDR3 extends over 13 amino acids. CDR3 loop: CASSLDRNYGYTF. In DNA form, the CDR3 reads TGTGCCAGCAGCTTGGACAGGAACTATGGCTACACCTTC.

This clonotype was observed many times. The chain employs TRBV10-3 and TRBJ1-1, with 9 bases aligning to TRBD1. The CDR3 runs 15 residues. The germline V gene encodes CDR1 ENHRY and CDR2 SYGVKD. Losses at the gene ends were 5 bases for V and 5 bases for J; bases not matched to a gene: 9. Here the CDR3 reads CAISRGTGRGTEAFF. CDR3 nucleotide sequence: TGTGCCATCAGTAGGGGGACAGGGCGGGGTACTGAAGCTTTCTTT.